This TCR beta chain is from a study of blood T cell repertoires in COVID-19. Assay used: immunoSEQ multiplex PCR; TCRdb lists only in-frame clones, some missing. The sample carries 40,000 or so clones, under 90% recorded once. This CDR3 has 15 amino acids. The germline gives CDR1 SGHAT, CDR2 FQDESV (reference sequence). The junction had 3 bases not matched to a gene; V was cut back by 2 bases and J by 2 bases. This receptor was identified in a man aged 45 to 65 with active COVID-19. The rearrangement links TRBV11-1 to TRBJ2-3; TRBD1 matches 8 bases. Sequenced sample: peripheral blood. The CDR3 here is CASSLSGQVTDTQYF. CDR3 coding DNA: TGTGCCAGCAGCTTATCGGGACAGGTCACAGATACGCAGTATTTT.